These 28 T cell receptor beta chains were all obtained from the same sample, sequenced in a study of T cell repertoires in cytomegalovirus infection. Via MiXCR, TCRdb re-called the reads, giving one row per CDR3 protein. Seen here are about 300,000 distinct CDR3 sequences, over 20% observed once, and the top ten hold around 14%. Input material: PBMCs. Every receptor here comes from a human donor in good health (CMV status not recorded). Some clones in this sample may be carry-over from other donors' samples.

This sequence joins TRBV6-5 and TRBJ1-5; no reliable D call. V was clipped by 2 bases and J by 3 bases, with 8 bases between them. The CDR3 extends over 14 amino acids. Looked up from germline, CDR1 is MNHEY and CDR2 is SVGAGI. The CDR3 spells CASSYVGFNQPQHF. The CDR3 DNA sequence: TGTGCCAGCAGTTACGTGGGTTTCAATCAGCCCCAGCATTTT.

This sequence joins TRBV5-1 and TRBJ2-5; D is unresolved. The V gene lost 2 bases and the J gene lost 0 bases, with 8 bases spanning the gap. The CDR3 is 14 amino acids. Germline V CDR1 and CDR2: SGHRS, YFSETQ. The CDR3 spells CASSFLGNQETQYF. DNA of the CDR3: TGCGCCAGCAGCTTTCTGGGAAACCAAGAGACCCAGTACTTC.

This clonotype occurred many times. The chain combines TRBV7-2 with TRBJ2-7; 8 bases map to TRBD1. Trimming removed 6 bases from V and 0 bases from J; junction bases left unmatched: 4. The CDR3 runs to 14 residues. Germline CDR1 SGHTA, CDR2 FQGNSA. The CDR3, as DNA: TGTGCCAGCAGACGGGACAGGAGCTCCTACGAGCAGTACTTC. Amino acid sequence: CASRRDRSSYEQYF. Complete variable domain (other parts from reference TRBV7-2 and TRBJ2-7): GAGVSQSPSNKVTEKGKDVELRCDPISGHTALYWYRQSLGQGLEFLIYFQGNSAPDKSGLPSDRFSAERTGGSVSTLTIQRTQQEDSAVYLCASRRDRSSYEQYFGPGTRLTVT.

This clonotype was counted only a few times. This chain connects TRBV5-1 to TRBJ1-1; perhaps TRBD1 as D (6 bases). The CDR3 runs to 14 residues. The V end lost 1 base, the J end lost 4 bases, and 11 bases lay between the germline ends. CDR1 SGHRS and CDR2 YFSETQ come from the germline V gene. The CDR3 nucleotides are TGCGCCAGCAGCTTGCAGGCAGGGGTCACTGAAGCTTTCTTT. Translating it yields CASSLQAGVTEAFF.

This chain uses TRBV2 with TRBJ2-3; D is uncertain. Trimming removed 1 base at V and 2 bases at J, with 7 bases between. Germline CDR1 SNHLY, CDR2 FYNNEI. CDR3 size: 14 residues. CDR3 nucleotide sequence: TGTGCCAGCAGTGAAGATATCCCCACAGATACGCAGTATTTT. This encodes CASSEDIPTDTQYF.

In this sample, this clonotype turned up a few times. This chain connects TRBV10-3 to TRBJ2-5, with TRBD2 matching over 7 bases. The germline CDR1 and CDR2 sequences are ENHRY and SYGVKD. The CDR3 runs 12 residues. J was trimmed by 8 bases and V by 10 bases; bases with no gene match: 10. The CDR3 coding sequence is TGTGCCAGCGGGGGAGAGGAGAGTACCCAGTACTTC. It specifies CASGGEESTQYF.

This clonotype occurred many times. This chain uses TRBV7-8 with TRBJ2-2, with 11 bases matching TRBD2. V was pared by 8 bases and J by 0 bases, with 8 bases of the junction left unmatched. The CDR3 totals 17 residues. CDR1 is SGHVS and CDR2 is FQNEAQ in the germline V gene. The CDR3 here is CASSTSGSYANTGELFF. The DNA for the CDR3 is TGTGCCAGCTCTACTAGCGGGAGTTACGCGAACACCGGGGAGCTGTTTTTT.

The CDR3 DNA reads TGTGCCAGCAGCTTAGAACGGGGGGAAGCCTACGAGCAGTACTTC. Its translation is CASSLERGEAYEQYF. The chain is built from TRBV11-2 and TRBJ2-7; 7 bases match TRBD2. The CDR3 is 15 amino acids. Unmatched junction bases numbered 4, after V lost 0 bases and J lost 2 bases. From germline, CDR1 is SGHAT and CDR2 FQNNGV.

This chain connects TRBV10-2 to TRBJ2-5, with a possible D match to TRBD2 (5 bases). The V and J ends lost 3 bases and 3 bases respectively, with 8 bases between them. CDR1 is WSHSY, CDR2 SAAADI, per germline. This CDR3 region has 13 residues. As DNA, the CDR3 is TGCGCCAGCAGTGAAACTAGAAAAGAGACCCAGTACTTC. The encoded protein is CASSETRKETQYF.

This clonotype was recorded a few times. The chain combines TRBV28 with TRBJ1-5; D is perhaps TRBD1 (6 bases). Germline CDR1 is MDHEN and CDR2 is SYDVKM. The CDR3 is 17 amino acids. The germline V and J ends were trimmed by 5 bases and 0 bases, with 17 bases remaining between them. DNA for the CDR3: TGTGCCAGCAGTCCCCTGGGGGCCGATTATAGCAATCAGCCCCAGCATTTT. Translated, it gives CASSPLGADYSNQPQHF.

The rearrangement links TRBV25-1 to TRBJ1-2; tentative D call: TRBD1 (5 bases). The ends were cut back, 5 bases at V and 8 bases at J, with 15 bases in the middle. CDR1 and CDR2 from the germline V gene are MGHDK and SYGVNS. This CDR3 is 13 amino acids long. CDR3 nucleotides: TGTGCCAGCAGTCTAGGGGACCTTGGAGGCTACACCTTC. Translated, it gives CASSLGDLGGYTF.

The V call is TRBV10-3, the J call TRBJ1-5; D unclear. This CDR3 is built from 12 residues. V lost 3 bases, J lost 4 bases, and 4 bases lay in between. The germline gives CDR1 ENHRY, CDR2 SYGVKD. This CDR3 reads CAISDRNQPQHF. The CDR3, as DNA: TGTGCCATCAGTGATCGTAATCAGCCCCAGCATTTT.

This clonotype was seen ten or more times. The V and J genes are TRBV6-5 and TRBJ2-2; D remains unclear. The CDR3 consists of 14 residues. The ends were cut back, 2 bases at V and 5 bases at J, with 9 bases in the middle. Looked up from germline, CDR1 is MNHEY and CDR2 is SVGAGI. This chain's CDR3 is CASSYGLKTGELFF. For the CDR3, the DNA is TGTGCCAGCAGTTACGGGCTTAAGACCGGGGAGCTGTTTTTT.

This clonotype was seen more than once but under ten times. The chain links TRBV18 to TRBJ1-2; 7 bases are a match to TRBD1. Germline-derived CDR1 and CDR2 are KGHSH and LQKENI. The trim removed 4 bases at V and 3 bases at J, leaving 11 bases unmatched. The CDR3 is 16 amino acids. This CDR3 reads CASSLYQGVVDYGYTF. In nucleotides, the CDR3 is TGTGCCAGCTCACTTTACCAGGGGGTTGTGGACTATGGCTACACCTTC.

This chain connects TRBV5-1 to TRBJ2-7; tentative D call: TRBD2 (6 bases). V dropped 1 base and J dropped 1 base, with 15 bases sitting between them. The CDR3 contains 16 residues. From germline, CDR1 is SGHRS and CDR2 YFSETQ. CDR3 DNA: TGCGCCAGCAGCTTGTCAGGAGGGGCCAATTCCTACGAGCAGTACTTC. It translates to CASSLSGGANSYEQYF.

The V call is TRBV11-2, the J call TRBJ2-7; 12 bases agree with TRBD1. The CDR3 consists of 17 residues. Germline V gene lookup returns CDR1 SGHAT and CDR2 FQNNGV. V lost 2 bases and J lost 0; bases outside the gene matches: 5. CDR3 in DNA: TGTGCCAGCAGCTTAAGGGGGACAGGGGGCTTCTCCTACGAGCAGTACTTC. Its protein product is CASSLRGTGGFSYEQYF.

The chain links TRBV3-1 to TRBJ2-5; 8 bases are a match to TRBD2. Germline-derived CDR1 and CDR2 are LGHDT and YNNKEL (reference sequence). The CDR3 loop spans 14 amino acids. V lost 2 bases to trimming and J lost 5 bases; unmatched junction nucleotides: 4. In nucleotides, the CDR3 is TGTGCCAGCAGCCAATTAACTAGCGGTGAGACCCAGTACTTC. This translates into CASSQLTSGETQYF.

The V gene is TRBV24-1, the J gene TRBJ1-5, with D unresolved. V was trimmed by 5 bases and J by 5 bases, leaving 9 bases between them. The CDR3 covers 13 residues. Per germline, CDR1 KGHDR and CDR2 SFDVKD. The CDR3 DNA follows: TGTGCCACCAGTGGGAATCCTTATCAGCCCCAGCATTTT. Protein: CATSGNPYQPQHF.

This clonotype has only a few counts. The V gene is TRBV15, the J gene TRBJ2-7; D gene ambiguous. V was clipped by 0 bases and J by 0 bases, with 12 bases between them. The CDR3 contains 16 residues. Germline V gene data show CDR1 as LNHNV and CDR2 as YYDKDF (reference sequence). CDR3 sequence: CATSRDGDLSSYEQYF. The CDR3 bases are TGTGCCACCAGCAGAGATGGGGATCTTAGCTCCTACGAGCAGTACTTC.

The chain has TRBV12-3 or TRBV12-4 and TRBJ2-1; 7 nucleotides match TRBD1. The ends lost 4 bases at V and 5 bases at J; junction bases unmatched: 5. The CDR3 has 14 residues. The CDR3 coding sequence is TGTGCCAGCAGTTCCACCGGGACAGACAATGAGCAGTTCTTC. Encoded protein: CASSSTGTDNEQFF.

This clonotype was counted ten times or more. The chain links TRBV27 to TRBJ2-6, with D possibly called TRBD1 or TRBD2 (5 bases each). V dropped 0 bases and J dropped 1 base, with 16 bases sitting between them. This CDR3 region has 19 residues. In germline, CDR1 is MNHEY, CDR2 SMNVEV (reference sequence). The CDR3 nucleotides read TGTGCCAGCAGTTTATCGATCGCCGTGGGGGTTTCTGGGGCCAACGTCCTGACTTTC. It codes for CASSLSIAVGVSGANVLTF.

The chain is built from TRBV2 and TRBJ2-2; 11 bases are shared with TRBD2. With 5 bases clipped from V and 8 bases from J, the junction kept 4 bases outside the gene matches. The CDR3 loop spans 14 amino acids. Germline V gene sequence: CDR1 SNHLY, CDR2 FYNNEI. Here the CDR3 reads CASSSTSGAGELFF. The CDR3, as DNA: TGTGCCAGCAGTTCGACTAGCGGGGCAGGGGAGCTGTTTTTT.

This clonotype was seen more than once but under ten times. The chain combines TRBV14 with TRBJ1-6; 9 nucleotides agree with TRBD1. J was trimmed by 14 bases and V by 2 bases; bases with no gene match: 13. This CDR3 spans 16 amino acids. The germline gives CDR1 SGHDN, CDR2 FVKESK. CDR3 DNA sequence: TGTGCCAGCAGCCAATTTGGAGGACAGGGGTTTAATTCCCTCCACTTT. It yields the protein CASSQFGGQGFNSLHF. Together with reference TRBV14 and TRBJ1-6, the CDR3 gives the full variable domain: EAGVTQFPSHSVIEKGQTVTLRCDPISGHDNLYWYRRVMGKEIKFLLHFVKESKQDESGMPNNRFLAERTGGTYSTLKVQPAELEDSGVYFCASSQFGGQGFNSLHFGNGTRLTVT.

This clonotype was picked up a small number of times. The rearrangement links TRBV20-1 to TRBJ1-5; D is possibly TRBD1 (6 bases). Germline V gene data show CDR1 as DFQATT and CDR2 as SNEGSKA (reference sequence). There are 13 residues in the CDR3. The V and J ends lost 2 bases and 5 bases respectively, with 10 bases between them. In DNA form, the CDR3 reads TGCAGTGCTAGACGGGGGGCGGATCAGCCCCAGCATTTT. Translation: CSARRGADQPQHF.

This chain connects TRBV7-9 to TRBJ2-7, with D possibly TRBD1 on 5 matching bases. The germline V gene encodes CDR1 SEHNR and CDR2 FQNEAQ (reference sequence). Trimming left V 5 bases short and J 6 bases short, with 20 bases between. The length of the CDR3 is 15 residues. The CDR3 region has the DNA TGTGCCAGCAGCGGATACCAAGGGCAGGGCATCGAGCAGTACTTC. Protein: CASSGYQGQGIEQYF.

The genes are TRBV5-4 and TRBJ2-7; TRBD2 aligns across 7 bases. In germline, CDR1 is SGHNT, CDR2 YYREEE (reference sequence). V shed 4 bases, J shed 3 bases, and the junction held 7 bases outside the gene matches. The CDR3 covers 14 residues. The CDR3 coding sequence is TGTGCCAGCAGCGACCGCGGGAGCGGCTACGAGCAGTACTTC. Translated: CASSDRGSGYEQYF. Together with reference TRBV5-4 and TRBJ2-7, the CDR3 gives the full variable domain: ETGVTQSPTHLIKTRGQQVTLRCSSQSGHNTVSWYQQALGQGPQFIFQYYREEENGRGNFPPRFSGLQFPNYSSELNVNALELDDSALYLCASSDRGSGYEQYFGPGTRLTVT.

The chain links TRBV20-1 to TRBJ2-7, with TRBD1 as a possible D gene (6 bases). The CDR3 totals 12 residues. The V gene lost 5 bases and the J gene lost 4 bases, with 12 bases spanning the gap. CDR1 DFQATT and CDR2 SNEGSKA come from the germline V gene (reference sequence). The CDR3 sequence: CSAYQDRYEQYF. CDR3 in DNA: TGCAGTGCTTATCAGGACAGATACGAGCAGTACTTC.

J is TRBJ2-5 and V is TRBV7-9, with D possibly being TRBD2 (5 bases). Germline V gene sequence: CDR1 SEHNR, CDR2 FQNEAQ (reference sequence). This CDR3 is built from 14 residues. V dropped 0 bases and J dropped 2 bases, with 7 bases sitting between them. The CDR3 is CASSLARDQETQYF. The CDR3 nucleotides are TGTGCCAGCAGCTTAGCCCGGGATCAAGAGACCCAGTACTTC. Full variable domain (outside the CDR3, taken from reference TRBV7-9 and TRBJ2-5): DTGVSQNPRHKITKRGQNVTFRCDPISEHNRLYWYRQTLGQGPEFLTYFQNEAQLEKSRLLSDRFSAERPKGSFSTLEIQRTEQGDSAMYLCASSLARDQETQYFGPGTRLLVL.